Listed below are T cell receptor beta chains from one sample, sequenced in a study of blood T cell repertoires in COVID-19. The assay was immunoSEQ multiplex PCR, and TCRdb's table has in-frame clones only and misses some. In the table there are hundreds of thousands of clones, approximately 89% of which are singletons. Sequenced material: peripheral blood. All receptors come from a woman aged 18-29 years who had recovered from COVID-19. CDR3s include the opening cysteine and the closing phenylalanine or tryptophan. D genes are given only for firm matches. The size field is filled for only some rows; it gives once, few, many or a size class.

d_call	clone_size	v_call	j_call	cdr3_aa	cdr3_nt
-	-	TRBV7-2	TRBJ1-3	CASSQSYRGNSGNTIYF	TGTGCCAGCAGCCAATCGTATCGGGGGAACTCTGGAAACACCATATATTTT
TRBD1	-	TRBV30	TRBJ1-2	CAWSVQGDYRDGYTF	TGTGCCTGGAGTGTACAGGGGGATTATAGGGATGGCTACACCTTC
TRBD1	-	TRBV28	TRBJ2-3	CASTGDRGSDTQYF	TGTGCCAGCACAGGGGACAGGGGTTCAGATACGCAGTATTTT
-	once	TRBV29-1	TRBJ2-3	CSVDGGSADTQYF	TGCAGCGTTGATGGGGGGAGTGCAGATACGCAGTATTTT
TRBD2	-	TRBV13	TRBJ2-3	CASSLTSGVEWGTDTQYF	TGTGCCAGCAGCTTGACCAGCGGGGTGGAATGGGGCACAGATACGCAGTATTTT
TRBD2	-	TRBV23-1	TRBJ2-1	CASSQPRGLAGDHEQFF	TGCGCCAGCAGTCAACCCCGCGGACTAGCGGGAGACCATGAGCAGTTCTTC
-	few	TRBV6-5	TRBJ1-6	CAGGARTFNSPLHF	TGTGCCGGGGGGGCAAGGACCTTTAATTCACCCCTCCACTTT
TRBD1	-	TRBV7-2	TRBJ1-1	CASSLGQGTEAFF	TGTGCCAGCAGCTTAGGACAGGGTACTGAAGCTTTCTTT
TRBD1	-	TRBV30	TRBJ2-1	CAWTDRGVSDEQFF	TGTGCCTGGACCGACAGGGGAGTCAGCGATGAGCAGTTCTTC
TRBD2	-	TRBV11-2	TRBJ2-3	CASSLTSGTDTQYF	TGTGCCAGCAGCTTGACTAGCGGCACAGATACGCAGTATTTT
TRBD1	-	TRBV9	TRBJ2-1	CASSARDSPYNEQFF	TGTGCCAGCAGCGCGAGGGACAGCCCCTACAATGAGCAGTTCTTC
TRBD2	-	TRBV5-4	TRBJ2-1	CASSRGGLAVSNEQFF	TGTGCCAGCAGCAGGGGTGGACTAGCGGTCTCCAATGAGCAGTTCTTC
-	-	TRBV7-2	TRBJ2-2	CASSLRVYGELFF	TGTGCCAGCAGCCTCAGGGTATACGGGGAGCTGTTTTTT
-	-	TRBV6-6	TRBJ1-1	CASSYSKRGGNTEAFF	TGTGCCAGCAGTTACTCGAAGAGGGGGGGGAACACTGAAGCTTTCTTT
-	-	TRBV27	TRBJ2-2	CASSWKRDWNTGELFF	TGTGCCAGCAGCTGGAAGAGGGACTGGAACACCGGGGAGCTGTTTTTT
TRBD2	-	TRBV4-3	TRBJ2-1	CASSQEWTSGTRQFF	TGCGCCAGCAGCCAAGAGTGGACTAGCGGGACCCGGCAGTTCTTC
TRBD2	-	TRBV2	TRBJ2-5	CASRAGTSAQETQYF	TGTGCCAGCAGGGCCGGGACTAGCGCCCAAGAGACCCAGTACTTC
-	-	TRBV12-3/TRBV12-4	TRBJ2-1	CASSLNRDRTFF	TGTGCCAGCAGCCTAAACAGGGATAGGACGTTCTTC
TRBD1	-	TRBV10-3	TRBJ1-5	CAISDTQTGKYSNQPQHF	TGTGCCATCAGTGACACCCAGACAGGGAAATATAGCAATCAGCCCCAGCATTTT
TRBD2	-	TRBV5-1	TRBJ2-1	CASSQGLAGGGLSPSNEQFF	TGCGCCAGCAGCCAGGGACTAGCGGGAGGTGGATTGTCTCCGTCCAATGAGCAGTTCTTC
-	once	TRBV9	TRBJ2-3	CASSANFQGTDTQYF	TGTGCCAGCAGCGCCAACTTCCAGGGCACAGATACGCAGTATTTT
-	-	TRBV7-2	TRBJ2-5	CASSLSGVGETQYF	TGTGCCAGCAGCTTATCGGGAGTGGGGGAGACCCAGTACTTC
-	-	TRBV15	TRBJ1-1	CATSRGWQNTEAFF	TGTGCCACCAGCAGAGGGTGGCAGAACACTGAAGCTTTCTTT
-	-	TRBV18	TRBJ1-3	CASSPNNSGNTIYF	TGTGCCAGCTCACCCAACAACTCTGGAAACACCATATATTTT
TRBD1	once	TRBV4-3	TRBJ2-1	CASSQARDRGPYNEQFF	TGCGCCAGCAGCCAAGCCCGGGACAGGGGACCTTACAATGAGCAGTTCTTC
TRBD1	-	TRBV5-1	TRBJ2-3	CASSQDRRVDTDTQYF	TGCGCCAGCAGCCAGGACAGGCGAGTCGACACAGATACGCAGTATTTT
TRBD2	once	TRBV10-2	TRBJ2-3	CASSDPQTSFTDTQYF	TGCGCCAGCAGTGACCCTCAGACTAGCTTCACAGATACGCAGTATTTT
TRBD2	-	TRBV7-9	TRBJ2-3	CASSIAGGATDTQYF	TGTGCCAGCAGCATAGCGGGAGGGGCAACAGATACGCAGTATTTT
-	once	TRBV27	TRBJ1-1	CASRLYGFAAEENTEAFF	TGTGCCAGCAGGCTATACGGGTTTGCAGCTGAGGAGAACACTGAAGCTTTCTTT
-	-	TRBV30	TRBJ1-5	CAWSRGASSNQPQHF	TGTGCCTGGAGTCGTGGGGCCTCTAGCAATCAGCCCCAGCATTTT
-	-	TRBV5-4	TRBJ2-1	CASSLGLASGEQFF	TGTGCCAGCAGCTTGGGTCTAGCCAGCGGTGAGCAGTTCTTC
TRBD1	-	TRBV7-2	TRBJ1-2	CASSSLGQGGYGYTF	TGTGCCAGCAGCTCATTAGGACAGGGGGGATATGGCTACACCTTC
-	once	TRBV6-6	TRBJ1-2	CASSYRSGFGYTF	TGTGCCAGCAGTTACCGATCCGGGTTTGGCTACACCTTC
-	-	TRBV29-1	TRBJ1-1	CSVTWGPNMNTEAFF	TGCAGCGTTACCTGGGGGCCGAATATGAACACTGAAGCTTTCTTT
-	-	TRBV12-5	TRBJ1-1	CASGLWHAGLNTEAFF	TGTGCTAGTGGTCTCTGGCACGCAGGGTTGAACACTGAAGCTTTCTTT
TRBD2	-	TRBV6-5	TRBJ2-5	CASSSLAGGQETQYF	TGTGCCAGCAGCTCACTAGCGGGGGGCCAAGAGACCCAGTACTTC
-	-	TRBV7-2	TRBJ1-1	CASSLTQGTEAFF	TGTGCCAGCAGCTTAACTCAGGGTACTGAAGCTTTCTTT
TRBD1	-	TRBV5-6	TRBJ1-6	CASSGTDRGLLASPLHF	TGTGCCAGCAGCGGGACGGACAGGGGGTTATTAGCTTCACCCCTCCACTTT
TRBD1	once	TRBV15	TRBJ2-1	CATSRGGQDWNEQFF	TGTGCCACCAGCAGAGGGGGACAGGATTGGAATGAGCAGTTCTTC
TRBD2	few	TRBV4-1	TRBJ2-1	CASSQASGSYNEQFF	TGCGCCAGCAGCCAAGCTAGCGGCTCCTACAATGAGCAGTTCTTC
TRBD2	-	TRBV27	TRBJ2-3	CASSQTSGNTDTQYF	TGTGCCAGCAGTCAGACTAGCGGAAACACAGATACGCAGTATTTT